The 17 T cell receptor beta chains presented below share a single source sample, sequenced in a study of Graves' ophthalmopathy and Graves' hyperthyroidism. Transcripts of RNA were the source for amplifying TCR beta CDR3 regions. An initial RT-PCR round employing HTBI primers preceded a second-round multiplex PCR. TCRdb redid the calling of the multiplex PCR reads with MiXCR, one entry per CDR3 protein. The profile shows about half a million distinct CDR3 sequences, about 15% of them singletons. The material sequenced was blood. These TCRs come from a woman in her twenties or thirties with Graves' ophthalmopathy.

This clonotype was recorded many times. The V call is TRBV6-5, the J call TRBJ2-7, with no clear D. Trimming stripped 5 bases from V and 2 bases from J, with 10 bases between. CDR1 and CDR2 from the germline V gene are MNHEY and SVGAGI. The length of the CDR3 is 13 residues. This CDR3 is CASSLGPTYEQYF. In DNA, the CDR3 is TGTGCCAGCAGTCTAGGGCCCACCTACGAGCAGTACTTC.

This clonotype was found a few times. The chain is built from TRBV6-1 and TRBJ1-2; a weak D match, TRBD1 (5 bases). The germline gives CDR1 MNHNS, CDR2 SASEGT. V lost 6 bases and J lost 4, with 12 bases in between. The CDR3 spans 13 residues. Written as DNA, the CDR3 is TGTGCCAGCAGAACCGGGACTCTCTATGGCTACACCTTC. Translation gives CASRTGTLYGYTF.

This clonotype was detected a few times. The genes are TRBV13 and TRBJ2-3; D remains ambiguous. This CDR3 region has 14 residues. Germline-derived CDR1 and CDR2 are PRHDT and FYEKMQ (reference sequence). V gave up 2 bases and J gave up 1 base, with 7 bases separating them. In DNA, the CDR3 is TGTGCCAGCAGCTTACCGGGTCGCACAGATACGCAGTATTTT. It yields the protein CASSLPGRTDTQYF. The full variable domain, with the rest looked up from reference TRBV13 and TRBJ2-3, is AAGVIQSPRHLIKEKRETATLKCYPIPRHDTVYWYQQGPGQDPQFLISFYEKMQSDKGSIPDRFSAQQFSDYHSELNMSSLELGDSALYFCASSLPGRTDTQYFGPGTRLTVL.

The V gene is TRBV7-2, the J gene TRBJ2-5; D is possibly TRBD2 (6 bases). V was shortened by 1 base and J by 2 bases, with 14 bases between the two germline ends. The CDR3 sequence is 16 residues long. Germline V CDR1 and CDR2: SGHTA, FQGNSA. CDR3 nucleotides: TGTGCCAGCAGCTTAGACGCGGCTAGCGAACAAGAGACCCAGTACTTC. As protein: CASSLDAASEQETQYF.

In this sample, this clonotype turned up many times. One end of the junction varies from germline; a read error may be responsible. The CDR3 spells CATSDGRAKNIKYF. In DNA, the CDR3 is TGTGCCACCAGTGATGGGCGAGCCAAAAACATTAAGTACTTC. The V call is TRBV24-1, the J call TRBJ2-4; D unresolved. The germline V gene encodes CDR1 KGHDR and CDR2 SFDVKD. This CDR3 spans 14 amino acids.

This clonotype was detected ten times or more. The CDR3 coding sequence is TGCAGTGCTAGAGATGACAGCTTGGTTCAGCCCCAGCATTTT. Translating gives CSARDDSLVQPQHF. The chain joins TRBV20-1 to TRBJ1-5; maybe TRBD1 (5 bases). The CDR3 contains 14 residues. V was cut by 0 bases and J by 6 bases, with 12 bases left in between. CDR1 DFQATT and CDR2 SNEGSKA come from the germline V gene (reference sequence).

The sample holds many counts of this clonotype. This chain links TRBV10-1 with TRBJ2-7, with D uncertain. CDR3 length: 12 residues. V dropped 3 bases and J dropped 4 bases, with 7 bases sitting between them. Germline lookup yields CDR1 WNHNN and CDR2 SYGVQD (reference sequence). As DNA, the CDR3 is TGCGCCAGCAGTGATTCCGCATACGAGCAGTACTTC. The encoded protein is CASSDSAYEQYF.

Turning to this clonotype: Possible read error: a much larger clone is one base away. V gene TRBV24-1 combines with J gene TRBJ2-2, with 7 positions matching TRBD1. The CDR3 has 18 residues. Germline CDR1 KGHDR, CDR2 SFDVKD. The CDR3 protein is CATSDAVVTGPNTGELCF. As DNA, the CDR3 is TGTGCCACCAGTGATGCGGTCGTGACAGGGCCTAACACCGGGGAGCTGTGTTTT.

Many counts were recorded for this clonotype. V is TRBV6-5 and J is TRBJ2-7; D ambiguous. Germline V gives CDR1 MNHEY, CDR2 SVGAGI. Trimming removed 2 bases at V and 2 bases at J, with 13 bases between. The CDR3 totals 15 residues. CDR3 DNA sequence: TGTGCCAGCAGTTACGGGTCGGGCAGCGCCTACGAGCAGTACTTC. It specifies CASSYGSGSAYEQYF.

The table lists this clonotype with a count of one. The chain is built from TRBV12-3 or TRBV12-4 and TRBJ2-5, with TRBD2 matching 14 bases. V shed 6 bases, J shed 5 bases, and the junction held 11 bases outside the gene matches. The CDR3 has 17 amino acids. The CDR3 protein is CASRGTSGGLRSETQYF. The CDR3 bases are TGTGCCAGCAGGGGGACTAGCGGGGGTTTAAGGTCGGAGACCCAGTACTTC.

At least ten counts were recorded for this clonotype. The J gene is TRBJ2-7, the V gene TRBV3-1; TRBD2 aligns across 13 bases. The CDR3 spans 15 residues. Germline V CDR1 and CDR2: LGHDT, YNNKEL (reference sequence). V shed 1 base and J 7 bases; nucleotides not matched to a gene: 4. CDR3 protein: CASSQGGLAGREQYF. The CDR3 DNA follows: TGTGCCAGCAGCCAAGGGGGACTAGCGGGGCGTGAGCAGTACTTC.

Ten or more counts support this clonotype. The genes are TRBV6-2 or TRBV6-3 and TRBJ2-7, with 8 bases fitting TRBD2. Germline V gene data show CDR1 as MNHEY and CDR2 as SVGEGT. Trimming removed 6 bases from V and 2 bases from J; junction bases left unmatched: 3. This CDR3 region has 13 residues. In nucleotides, the CDR3 is TGTGCCAGCAGGACTAGCGTCGCCTACGAGCAGTACTTC. It translates to CASRTSVAYEQYF.

This clonotype was found many times. The V gene is TRBV10-1, the J gene TRBJ1-1, with a weak D call TRBD1 (6 bases). There are 13 residues in the CDR3. Germline CDR1 is WNHNN and CDR2 is SYGVQD (reference sequence). With 2 bases removed from V and 5 bases from J, the gap between germline ends came to 9 bases. In DNA, the CDR3 is TGCGCCAGCAGTGAGGCAGGGGTAACTGAAGCTTTCTTT. This gives the protein CASSEAGVTEAFF.

This clonotype was observed at least ten times. V is TRBV6-1 and J is TRBJ1-5; no clear D gene. Germline V gene data show CDR1 as MNHNS and CDR2 as SASEGT. This CDR3 comprises 15 residues. Trimming took off 3 bases at V and 1 base at J, with 10 bases between the two ends. The CDR3 coding sequence is TGTGCCAGCAGTGATTTAAGGAGGAGCAATCAGCCCCAGCATTTT. Translating it yields CASSDLRRSNQPQHF.

This CDR3 reads CASSLLGGNSYEQYF. CDR3 in DNA: TGTGCCAGCAGCTTGCTAGGGGGCAACTCCTACGAGCAGTACTTC. This chain connects TRBV11-2 to TRBJ2-7, with 7 nucleotides matching TRBD1. In germline, CDR1 is SGHAT, CDR2 FQNNGV. The CDR3 is 15 residues long. J lost 0 bases, V lost 3 bases, and 5 bases had no gene match.

This clonotype showed up many times. This chain uses TRBV28 with TRBJ1-6; D uncertain. Deletions cut 7 bases from V and 9 bases from J, with 16 bases between. The CDR3 sequence is 14 residues long. Germline V gene sequence: CDR1 MDHEN, CDR2 SYDVKM. CDR3 nucleotide sequence: TGTGCCAGCAATTTCTTCTCCGGTAGTTCACCCCTCCACTTT. Translation gives CASNFFSGSSPLHF.

There are many counts of this clonotype. This chain links TRBV11-2 with TRBJ1-3, with D possibly TRBD1 on 5 matching bases. Germline V lookup: CDR1 SGHAT, CDR2 FQNNGV. The CDR3 is 11 amino acids. The V end was cut by 7 bases, the J end by 8 bases, with 9 bases between. The CDR3 is CASTRGDTIYF. CDR3 in DNA: TGTGCCAGCACCCGGGGGGACACCATATATTTT.